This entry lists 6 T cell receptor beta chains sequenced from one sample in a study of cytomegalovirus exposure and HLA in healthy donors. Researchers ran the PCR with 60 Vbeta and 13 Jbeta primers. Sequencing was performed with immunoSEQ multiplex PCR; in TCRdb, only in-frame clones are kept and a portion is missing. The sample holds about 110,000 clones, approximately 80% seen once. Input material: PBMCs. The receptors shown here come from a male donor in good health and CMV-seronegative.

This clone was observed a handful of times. The CDR3 is CASSQGSIGIGELFF. CDR3 in DNA: TGTGCCAGTTCGCAGGGCAGCATTGGAATCGGGGAGCTGTTTTTT. This chain uses TRBV19 with TRBJ2-2; D may be TRBD1 (5 bases). Trimming shortened V by 8 bases and J by 7 bases, and 20 bases separated the two germline ends. This CDR3 is built from 15 residues. Germline V gives CDR1 LNHDA, CDR2 SQIVND (reference sequence). Full variable domain (missing parts from reference TRBV19 and TRBJ2-2): DGGITQSPKYLFRKEGQNVTLSCEQNLNHDAMYWYRQDPGQGLRLIYYSQIVNDFQKGDIAEGYSVSREKKESFPLTVTSAQKNPTAFYLCASSQGSIGIGELFFGEGSRLTVL.

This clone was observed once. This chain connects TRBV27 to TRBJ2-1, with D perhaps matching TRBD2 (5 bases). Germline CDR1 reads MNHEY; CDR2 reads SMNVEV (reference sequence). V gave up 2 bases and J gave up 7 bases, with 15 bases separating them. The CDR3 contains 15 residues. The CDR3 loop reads CASSLGLAKRNEQFF. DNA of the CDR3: TGTGCCAGCAGTTTAGGGCTAGCCAAGAGAAATGAGCAGTTCTTC.

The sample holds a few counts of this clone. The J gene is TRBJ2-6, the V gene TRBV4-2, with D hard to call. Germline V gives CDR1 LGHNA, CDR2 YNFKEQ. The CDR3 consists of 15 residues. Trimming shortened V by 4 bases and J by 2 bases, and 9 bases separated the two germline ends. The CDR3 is CASSPRRAGANVLTF. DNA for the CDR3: TGTGCCAGCAGCCCCCGACGGGCTGGGGCCAACGTCCTGACTTTC.

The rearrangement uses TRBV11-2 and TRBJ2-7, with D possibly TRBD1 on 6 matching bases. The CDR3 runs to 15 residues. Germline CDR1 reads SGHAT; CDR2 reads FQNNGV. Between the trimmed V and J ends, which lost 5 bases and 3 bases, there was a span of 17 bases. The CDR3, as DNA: TGTGCCAGCAGCCCCAGACAGACAGGTAACTACGAGCAGTACTTC. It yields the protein CASSPRQTGNYEQYF. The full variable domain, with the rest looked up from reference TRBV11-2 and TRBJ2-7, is EAGVAQSPRYKIIEKRQSVAFWCNPISGHATLYWYQQILGQGPKLLIQFQNNGVVDDSQLPKDRFSAERLKGVDSTLKIQPAKLEDSAVYLCASSPRQTGNYEQYFGPGTRLTVT.

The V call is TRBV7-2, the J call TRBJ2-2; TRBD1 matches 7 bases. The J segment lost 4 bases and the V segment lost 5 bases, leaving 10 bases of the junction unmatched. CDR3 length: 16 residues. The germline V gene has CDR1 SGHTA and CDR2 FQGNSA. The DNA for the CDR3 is TGTGCCAGCAGCCGTGTTTCAGGGGGTACCACCGGGGAGCTGTTTTTT. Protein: CASSRVSGGTTGELFF.

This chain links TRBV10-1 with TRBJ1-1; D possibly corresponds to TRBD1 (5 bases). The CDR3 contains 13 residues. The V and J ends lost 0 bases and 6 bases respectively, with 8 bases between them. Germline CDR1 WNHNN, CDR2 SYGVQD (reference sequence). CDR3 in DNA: TGCGCCAGCAGTGAGTCGCGGGGGGCTGAAGCTTTCTTT. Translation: CASSESRGAEAFF.